The rows below give T cell receptor beta chains drawn from one sample of a study of regulatory T cells in long-lasting Graves disease. TCRdb reprocessed the multiplex PCR reads via MiXCR and lists one record per CDR3 protein. This table holds about 660,000 distinct CDR3 sequences, about 32% found once. Sequenced here: peripheral blood mononuclear cells (PBMCs), sampled when the disease was refractory, from a patient treated with antithyroid drugs. The receptors shown here come from a female donor with Graves disease. Both conserved end residues are part of each CDR3. The D gene is left open where the match is weak. Clone size appears in some rows only: once, few, many, or a class for an expanded clone.

TGTGCCAGCAGTGAATGGGGAGAGGACTATGGCTACACCTTC,CASSEWGEDYGYTF,TRBV6-1,many,TRBJ1-2,14,-
TGTGCCAGCAGGGAGAGGTTGGGCCAGCCCCAGCATTTT,CASRERLGQPQHF,TRBV2,many,TRBJ1-5,13,-
TGTGCCACCGGGCGCGGGAGCTCCTACGAGCAGTACTTC,CATGRGSSYEQYF,TRBV6-1,-,TRBJ2-7,13,TRBD2
TGTGCCAGCAGCTTGCAGCGGAGGGGCCATGAGCAGTTCTTC,CASSLQRRGHEQFF,TRBV5-5,few,TRBJ2-1,14,-
TGTGCCAGCAGTCTCTATGGACCCTACGAGCAGTACTTC,CASSLYGPYEQYF,TRBV27,once,TRBJ2-7,13,-
TGTGCCAGCAATCACAGAGAGACCACTGAAGCTTTCTTT,CASNHRETTEAFF,TRBV2,-,TRBJ1-1,13,-
TGTGCCAGCAGCAGAGACAGGGGGCGGGTCGAGCAGTACTTC,CASSRDRGRVEQYF,TRBV5-1,many,TRBJ2-7,14,TRBD1
TGTGCCAGCAGCTTAGTTGAGCACGAGCAGTACTTC,CASSLVEHEQYF,TRBV11-2,many,TRBJ2-7,12,-
TGCAGTGCTACTCTCCTAGCCGGGGGGCGTGGAGAGACCCAGTACTTC,CSATLLAGGRGETQYF,TRBV20-1,few,TRBJ2-5,16,-
TGCAGCGTCTCCACGTGGCAGGGTAACTCTGGAAACACCATATATTTT,CSVSTWQGNSGNTIYF,TRBV29-1,-,TRBJ1-3,16,-
TGTGCCAGCAGTTCTACAGGGGGCTCGAACACCATATATTTT,CASSSTGGSNTIYF,TRBV6-5,-,TRBJ1-3,14,TRBD1
TGTGCCAGCAGTACGAAGACGGTATCTGGAAACACCATATATTTT,CASSTKTVSGNTIYF,TRBV6-2/TRBV6-3,few,TRBJ1-3,15,-
TGTGCCTGGAGTGGGCTGGGACAACAAAGTGGGGAAGCTTTCTTT,CAWSGLGQQSGEAFF,TRBV30,-,TRBJ1-1,15,-
TGTGCCAGTAGTTTCCGGTCTCAGGGTAGCAATCAGCCCCAGCATTTT,CASSFRSQGSNQPQHF,TRBV19,-,TRBJ1-5,16,-
TGTGCCAGTACGGGCCCGGGGGGGGTCAATCAGCCCCAGCATTTT,CASTGPGGVNQPQHF,TRBV19,-,TRBJ1-5,15,-
TGTGCCAGCAGTCCCGGGACAATCTACGAGCAGTACTTC,CASSPGTIYEQYF,TRBV6-1,many,TRBJ2-7,13,-
TGTGCCAGCAGCCCCGGACTTCTAGCTGGTGAAAAACTGTTTTTT,CASSPGLLAGEKLFF,TRBV5-1,-,TRBJ1-4,15,-
TGTGCCAGTAGCCTAGAGGGAGCTGGCTACACCTTC,CASSLEGAGYTF,TRBV19,many,TRBJ1-2,12,-
TGTGCCAGCACCCCAGGAGGGCGTAAGAGCGGGGAGCTGTTTTTT,CASTPGGRKSGELFF,TRBV12-3/TRBV12-4,-,TRBJ2-2,15,-
TGTGCCAGCAGTGAACCGGGTGGTAGCAATCAGCCCCAGCATTTT,CASSEPGGSNQPQHF,TRBV6-1,few,TRBJ1-5,15,-
TGTGCCAGCAGCCCCGGGACAGGGGTTTTGGCTAATGAAAAACTGTTTTTT,CASSPGTGVLANEKLFF,TRBV14,-,TRBJ1-4,17,TRBD1
TGTGCCAGCAGTTACGGTCCACTCCTCACCTTC,CASSYGPLLTF,TRBV6-5,-,TRBJ1-2,11,-
TGTGCCAGCAGTCTCGGCAGGGGCTACAATGAGCAGTTCTTC,CASSLGRGYNEQFF,TRBV28,-,TRBJ2-1,14,-
TGCAGTGCTAGCGGCAGGAGGAAAGAGACCCAGTACTTC,CSASGRRKETQYF,TRBV20-1,many,TRBJ2-5,13,-